The 10 T cell receptor beta chains below were found in one sample sequenced in a study of cytomegalovirus exposure and HLA in healthy donors. 60 Vbeta and 13 Jbeta primers were used in PCR. Sequenced by immunoSEQ multiplex PCR; TCRdb stores in-frame clones only, minus some. The listing records under 250,000 clones. The specimen was PBMCs. The receptors here all came from a girl aged 2 to 10 in good health and CMV-seropositive.

The V call is TRBV28, the J call TRBJ2-2, with 14 bases that match TRBD2. The length of the CDR3 is 15 residues. CDR1 and CDR2 from the germline V gene are MDHEN and SYDVKM. V gave up 5 bases and J gave up 9 bases; unmatched junction bases: 5. The CDR3: CASSGGLAGERELFF. The CDR3 DNA is TGTGCCAGCAGTGGGGGACTAGCGGGAGAGAGGGAGCTGTTTTTT.

The rearrangement uses TRBV30 and TRBJ2-7; weak D call: TRBD2 (5 bases). The CDR3 spans 12 residues. V shed 2 bases and J shed 4 bases, with 9 bases lying between them. Germline values: CDR1 GTSNPN, CDR2 SVGIG (reference sequence). The CDR3 DNA is TGTGCCTGGAGTCTGGACTCGTACGAGCAGTACTTC. Its translation: CAWSLDSYEQYF.

The chain combines TRBV28 with TRBJ1-2, with no clear D. Deletions cut 5 bases from V and 0 bases from J, with 19 bases between. Germline CDR1 MDHEN, CDR2 SYDVKM. The CDR3 covers 17 residues. DNA of the CDR3: TGTGCCAGCAGTACCGGGTCCGACCTTCTGTCTAACTATGGCTACACCTTC. Its translation: CASSTGSDLLSNYGYTF.

The chain recombines TRBV20-1 with TRBJ1-2; 7 nucleotides agree with TRBD1. From germline, CDR1 is DFQATT and CDR2 SNEGSKA (reference sequence). After removal of 6 bases from V and 5 bases from J, the junction contained 3 bases not matched to a gene. This CDR3 region has 11 residues. CDR3 sequence: CSAGTAYGYTF. The CDR3 DNA reads TGCAGTGCCGGGACAGCTTATGGCTACACCTTC.

The chain is built from TRBV7-9 and TRBJ2-2; D might be TRBD2 (6 bases). V shed 2 bases and J shed 1 base, with 11 bases lying between them. This CDR3 is 16 amino acids long. Germline V gives CDR1 SEHNR, CDR2 FQNEAQ (reference sequence). The CDR3 spells CASSLQGGVNTGELFF. The CDR3 bases are TGTGCCAGCAGCTTACAGGGCGGGGTGAACACCGGGGAGCTGTTTTTT.

This chain joins TRBV5-1 and TRBJ1-1, with no clear D. Trimming pared 0 bases from V and 1 base from J, leaving 13 bases between. CDR1 is SGHRS, CDR2 YFSETQ, per germline. CDR3 length: 16 amino acids. CDR3 nucleotide sequence: TGCGCCAGCAGCTTGGAGGCGGAGGTTACGAACACTGAAGCTTTCTTT. Residues: CASSLEAEVTNTEAFF.

The chain joins TRBV6-5 to TRBJ2-7; 10 bases are shared with TRBD2. Germline values: CDR1 MNHEY, CDR2 SVGAGI. The CDR3 is made up of 14 amino acids. After removal of 6 bases from V and 3 bases from J, the junction contained 5 bases not matched to a gene. The CDR3 DNA sequence: TGTGCCAGCAGACTAGCGGGGAATCACTACGAGCAGTACTTC. This gives the protein CASRLAGNHYEQYF.

The chain is built from TRBV7-9 and TRBJ1-1; the match to TRBD1 covers 7 bases. With 0 bases clipped from V and 7 bases from J, the junction kept 5 bases outside the gene matches. The CDR3 loop spans 14 amino acids. Germline V CDR1 and CDR2: SEHNR, FQNEAQ (reference sequence). The CDR3 coding sequence is TGTGCCAGCAGCTTAGCGCTGGGGGACAGTGAAGCTTTCTTT. Translated, it gives CASSLALGDSEAFF.

For this clone: Other DNA variants within this sample encode the same CDR3. The chain is built from TRBV28 and TRBJ1-1, with D perhaps matching TRBD1 (5 bases). The V end was cut by 1 base, the J end by 5 bases, with 11 bases between. This CDR3 has 14 residues. The germline V gene has CDR1 MDHEN and CDR2 SYDVKM. CDR3 region: CASSLYAGRTEAFF. Here the CDR3 DNA reads TGTGCCAGCAGTTTATATGCAGGGAGGACTGAAGCTTTCTTT. Full variable domain (missing parts from reference TRBV28 and TRBJ1-1): DVKVTQSSRYLVKRTGEKVFLECVQDMDHENMFWYRQDPGLGLRLIYFSYDVKMKEKGDIPEGYSVSREKKERFSLILESASTNQTSMYLCASSLYAGRTEAFFGQGTRLTVV.

The V call is TRBV19, the J call TRBJ1-1, with no clear D. The CDR3 is 16 amino acids. CDR1 is LNHDA, CDR2 SQIVND, per germline (reference sequence). Trimming shortened V by 2 bases and J by 2 bases, and 15 bases separated the two germline ends. The CDR3 DNA reads TGTGCCAGTAGTATAAACGGGTTGCAAACCAACACTGAAGCTTTCTTT. Its translation: CASSINGLQTNTEAFF.